The clone carrying this T cell receptor beta chain was counted a few times. The antigen is undetermined. The V end was cut by 0 bases, the J end by 7 bases, with 13 bases between. The germline V gene has CDR1 SGHNT and CDR2 YENEEA. The CDR3 has 14 residues. The data belong to a study of vaccination effects on CD4 cells after COVID-19. ViraFEST used viral peptide pools to expand antigen-specific CD4+ T cells before sequencing. Between days 9 and 10 of culture, CD4+ T cells were separated out. Infection dated between March and December 2020, before the Alpha, Beta and Delta variants reached the United States. Replacing half the medium with IL-2 medium was done on days 3 and 7. Profiled with immunoSEQ multiplex PCR; TCRdb holds only in-frame clones, not every one. The data contain about 45,000 clones, 65% to 70% of them singletons.

The source is a human donor who had a prior SARS-CoV-2 infection. The chain combines TRBV11-3 with TRBJ2-7; D is unclear. The input for sequencing was CD4+ T cells from PBMCs cultured with a peptide pool, taken before COVID-19 vaccination. CDR3 residues: CASSLEGGGVEQYF. CDR3 coding DNA: TGTGCCAGCAGCTTAGAGGGCGGTGGTGTGGAGCAGTACTTC.